These 24 T cell receptor beta chains share one sample of origin, sequenced in a study of blood T cells in healthy people across ages. Sample-barcoded 5' priming and a J-beta primer mix drove a second PCR of about 6 to 11 cycles. TCRdb recomputed calls from the 5' RACE reads with MiXCR, one row per CDR3 protein. The data contain nearly 800,000 distinct CDR3 sequences, 20% to 30% of them singletons. These data were also reused for a study on T cells of mothers and their children.

Sequencing was carried out using blood. The source of these receptors is a boy aged 5-17 years in good health.

This clonotype was seen more than once but under ten times. The rearrangement links TRBV19 to TRBJ2-1; 9 nucleotides line up with TRBD2. This CDR3 comprises 17 residues. Germline V CDR1 and CDR2: LNHDA, SQIVND (reference sequence). Unmatched junction bases numbered 15, after V lost 5 bases and J lost 7 bases. The CDR3 nucleotides read TGTGCCAGTAGTCTGTCCCTAGCGGGGTCCCCCCGGAATGAGCAGTTCTTC. Translating it yields CASSLSLAGSPRNEQFF. The entire variable domain, with the rest obtained from reference TRBV19 and TRBJ2-1, is as follows: DGGITQSPKYLFRKEGQNVTLSCEQNLNHDAMYWYRQDPGQGLRLIYYSQIVNDFQKGDIAEGYSVSREKKESFPLTVTSAQKNPTAFYLCASSLSLAGSPRNEQFFGPGTRLTVL.

This clonotype is a singleton in its sample. The chain joins TRBV11-2 to TRBJ2-7, with D unclear. CDR1 SGHAT and CDR2 FQNNGV come from the germline V gene. Trimming took 0 bases from V and 3 from J, leaving 12 bases between them. The CDR3 extends over 15 amino acids. The CDR3 is CASSLEEQPFYEQYF. The CDR3 DNA reads TGTGCCAGCAGCTTAGAAGAACAGCCCTTCTACGAGCAGTACTTC. Supplemented by reference TRBV11-2 and TRBJ2-7, the full variable domain reads EAGVAQSPRYKIIEKRQSVAFWCNPISGHATLYWYQQILGQGPKLLIQFQNNGVVDDSQLPKDRFSAERLKGVDSTLKIQPAKLEDSAVYLCASSLEEQPFYEQYFGPGTRLTVT.

This clonotype was detected only a few times. V gene TRBV28 combines with J gene TRBJ2-5; TRBD2 matches 9 bases. CDR3 length: 14 amino acids. Germline trimming cut 7 bases from V and 4 bases from J; bases unmatched to any gene: 7. CDR1 and CDR2 (germline): MDHEN, SYDVKM. The CDR3, as DNA: TGTGCCAGCACCGTGGGCGGGAGGGCAGAGACCCAGTACTTC. Residues: CASTVGGRAETQYF.

Ten or more counts support this clonotype. The rearrangement links TRBV28 to TRBJ2-7; a weak D match, TRBD2 (7 bases). The CDR3 has 12 amino acids. Germline loops: CDR1 MDHEN, CDR2 SYDVKM. V dropped 2 bases and J dropped 7 bases, with 9 bases sitting between them. CDR3 protein: CASSLGGAEQYF. The DNA of the CDR3 is TGTGCCAGCAGTTTAGGGGGGGCTGAGCAGTACTTC. Full variable domain (rest looked up from reference TRBV28 and TRBJ2-7): DVKVTQSSRYLVKRTGEKVFLECVQDMDHENMFWYRQDPGLGLRLIYFSYDVKMKEKGDIPEGYSVSREKKERFSLILESASTNQTSMYLCASSLGGAEQYFGPGTRLTVT.

The table lists this clonotype with a few counts. The rearrangement uses TRBV28 and TRBJ2-5; D is perhaps TRBD2 (7 bases). The DNA end favors TRBJ2-1, so the J call may be wrong. This CDR3 has 13 amino acids. Germline V gene lookup returns CDR1 MDHEN and CDR2 SYDVKM. As DNA, the CDR3 is TGTGCCAGCGGTTATATAGGGGGGGTTGAGCAGTTCTTC. Encoded protein: CASGYIGGVEQFF.

This clonotype has a handful of counts. The chain recombines TRBV28 with TRBJ2-5; tentatively, D is TRBD2 (6 bases). The tail of the sequence fits TRBJ2-7 better, so the J call may be wrong. The CDR3 runs to 16 residues. The germline V gene encodes CDR1 MDHEN and CDR2 SYDVKM. This CDR3 is CASSGDGGWTSYEQYF. CDR3 nucleotide sequence: TGTGCCAGCTCTGGGGATGGGGGGTGGACCTCCTACGAGCAGTACTTC.

The chain combines TRBV4-1 with TRBJ2-7; D is undetermined. Trimming stripped 3 bases from V and 2 bases from J, with 20 bases between. This CDR3 has 17 amino acids. Germline V gene data show CDR1 as MGHRA and CDR2 as YSYEKL. CDR3 bases: TGCGCCAGCAGCCAGGAGTATCGAGTTCCCCCGACCTACGAGCAGTACTTC. Residues: CASSQEYRVPPTYEQYF.

As concerns this clonotype: Its ends do not fully match the called genes, so a read error is possible. The chain has TRBV28 and TRBJ2-7; D could derive from TRBD1 or TRBD2 (5 bases each). The CDR3 is 14 residues long. Per germline, CDR1 MDHEN and CDR2 SYDVKM. CDR3 in amino acids: CASIGADFRDELYF. The CDR3 nucleotides are TGTGCCAGCATAGGGGCAGACTTCAGGGACGAGCTGTACTTC. Filled out from reference TRBV28 and TRBJ2-7, the complete variable domain reads DVKVTQSSRYLVKRTGEKVFLECVQDMDHENMFWYRQDPGLGLRLIYFSYDVKMKEKGDIPEGYSVSREKKERFSLILESASTNQTSMYLCASIGADFRDELYFGPGTRLTVT.

V usage is TRBV28 and J usage is TRBJ2-5; TRBD1 matches 7 bases. CDR1 MDHEN and CDR2 SYDVKM come from the germline V gene. The CDR3 spans 13 residues. With V trimmed by 6 bases and J by 3 bases, 4 bases remained unmatched. This CDR3 reads CASRGQREETQYF. For the CDR3, the DNA is TGTGCCAGCAGGGGACAGAGAGAAGAGACCCAGTACTTC.

This clonotype was detected only a few times. CDR3 DNA sequence: TGTGCCTGGCAAAAAGCGACCTCCCGGGAGACCCAGTACTTC. It is translated as CAWQKATSRETQYF. The chain combines TRBV30 with TRBJ2-5; the D is unclear. V was shortened by 5 bases and J by 5 bases, with 18 bases between the two germline ends. Germline values: CDR1 GTSNPN, CDR2 SVGIG (reference sequence). The length of the CDR3 is 14 residues.

This chain joins TRBV6-1 and TRBJ2-3, with 9 bases identical to TRBD2. This CDR3 spans 16 amino acids. Germline V gives CDR1 MNHNS, CDR2 SASEGT. Losses at the gene ends were 6 bases for V and 0 bases for J; bases not matched to a gene: 7. CDR3 bases: TGTGCCAGCAGCCGGTGGCTAGCGGGAAGCACAGATACGCAGTATTTT. It is translated as CASSRWLAGSTDTQYF.

The chain couples TRBV7-9 to TRBJ2-7; 8 nucleotides line up with TRBD1. V shed 5 bases and J 3 bases; nucleotides not matched to a gene: 6. The CDR3 runs 14 residues. Germline-derived CDR1 and CDR2 are SEHNR and FQNEAQ (reference sequence). The CDR3 spells CASSPQGGYYEQYF. The CDR3 region has the DNA TGTGCCAGCAGCCCACAGGGGGGATACTACGAGCAGTACTTC.

In its sample, this clonotype was seen a few times. V usage is TRBV29-1 and J usage is TRBJ2-5; TRBD2 aligns across 9 bases. The CDR3 loop spans 15 amino acids. Germline V gives CDR1 SQVTM, CDR2 ANQGSEA. V lost 0 bases, J lost 4 bases, and 6 bases stayed unmatched. DNA of the CDR3: TGCAGCGTTGAAGATCTCGGACTAGCGTTAGAGACCCAGTACTTC. The encoded protein is CSVEDLGLALETQYF.

The rearrangement links TRBV7-2 to TRBJ2-5, with D perhaps being TRBD1 or TRBD2 (5 bases each). Between the trimmed V and J ends, which lost 0 bases and 7 bases, there was a span of 12 bases. This CDR3 spans 14 amino acids. Germline CDR1 and CDR2: SGHTA and FQGNSA. DNA of the CDR3: TGTGCCAGCAGCTTAGCAGGGGCTGAGGGGACCCAGTACTTC. It is translated as CASSLAGAEGTQYF.

On this clonotype: Since the CDR3 does not end with the conserved phenylalanine or tryptophan, this likely comes from a read error. V is TRBV28 and J is TRBJ1-1; D is undetermined. Germline CDR1 and CDR2: MDHEN and SYDVKM. Trimming took off 0 bases at V and 1 base at J, with 3 bases between the two ends. The CDR3 spans 13 residues. CDR3 loop: CASSLWENTEAFS. The CDR3 DNA follows: TGTGCCAGCAGTTTATGGGAGAACACTGAAGCTTTCTCT.

This chain joins TRBV5-1 and TRBJ2-5, with 10 nucleotides matching TRBD1. Trimming at V came to 0 bases and at J to 3 bases, leaving 2 bases not matched to a gene. This CDR3 has 15 amino acids. Germline V gene sequence: CDR1 SGHRS, CDR2 YFSETQ. The chain's CDR3 is CASSLGDRGEETQYF. As DNA, the CDR3 is TGCGCCAGCAGCTTGGGGGACAGGGGAGAAGAGACCCAGTACTTC.

This clonotype was seen more than once but under ten times. The chain joins TRBV15 to TRBJ1-2, with TRBD1 matching over 8 bases. This CDR3 has 12 amino acids. Germline V gives CDR1 LNHNV, CDR2 YYDKDF (reference sequence). V was clipped by 0 bases and J by 14 bases; unmatched bases: 5. The CDR3: CATSRDWTGTTF. The CDR3 DNA sequence: TGTGCCACCAGCAGAGATTGGACAGGGACGACCTTC.

This chain uses TRBV29-1 with TRBJ2-1; D not certain. V lost 0 bases, J lost 0 bases, and 12 bases lay in between. This CDR3 spans 16 amino acids. The V gene's germline CDR1 is SQVTM and CDR2 ANQGSEA. The CDR3 coding sequence is TGCAGCGTTGAAGATCATGGGCGTATCTCCTACAATGAGCAGTTCTTC. This codes for CSVEDHGRISYNEQFF.

V is TRBV6-1 and J is TRBJ2-7; 7 bases line up with TRBD1. V trimming: 7 bases; J trimming: 2 bases; junction bases outside the gene matches: 8. The CDR3 is 14 residues long. Germline CDR1 and CDR2: MNHNS and SASEGT. Written as DNA, the CDR3 is TGTGCCAGCACCACGGGACAGATAACCTACGAGCAGTACTTC. It is translated as CASTTGQITYEQYF.

This chain joins TRBV4-1 and TRBJ2-4; 11 bases line up with TRBD2. CDR1 MGHRA and CDR2 YSYEKL come from the germline V gene. With V trimmed by 4 bases and J by 12 bases, 2 bases remained unmatched. This CDR3 has 12 amino acids. CDR3 coding DNA: TGCGCCAGCAGCCTAGCGGGGGGGAGTCAGTACTTC. It translates to CASSLAGGSQYF.

The rearrangement uses TRBV20-1 and TRBJ1-2; a possible D gene is TRBD1 (6 bases). The CDR3 consists of 11 residues. The ends were cut back, 4 bases at V and 12 bases at J, with 15 bases in the middle. Germline CDR1 reads DFQATT; CDR2 reads SNEGSKA (reference sequence). The CDR3 sequence: CSATRPQGDTF. The CDR3 DNA sequence: TGCAGTGCTACAAGACCACAGGGCGACACCTTC.

The chain has TRBV12-3 or TRBV12-4 and TRBJ1-5; D remains ambiguous. The V gene lost 5 bases and the J gene lost 7 bases, with 6 bases spanning the gap. The CDR3 loop spans 11 amino acids. CDR3 protein: CASSVGQPQHF. The CDR3 DNA sequence: TGTGCCAGCAGTGTAGGCCAGCCCCAGCATTTT.

The V and J genes are TRBV7-2 and TRBJ2-5; D is perhaps TRBD1 (5 bases). The CDR3 extends over 15 amino acids. CDR1 and CDR2 (germline): SGHTA, FQGNSA. V lost 2 bases, J lost 5 bases, and 15 bases lay in between. CDR3 loop: CASSLLPQGWETQYF. CDR3 coding DNA: TGTGCCAGCAGCTTATTACCCCAGGGATGGGAGACCCAGTACTTC.

This clonotype turned up a few times. The rearrangement links TRBV20-1 to TRBJ2-5; 15 bases agree with TRBD2. The end of the DNA aligns better with TRBJ2-1, so the J call may be wrong. The CDR3 is 14 amino acids. CDR1 is DFQATT and CDR2 is SNEGSKA in the germline V gene (reference sequence). Here the CDR3 DNA reads TGCAGTGCCCGCGGACTAGCGGGAGGGGGCGAGCAGTTCTTC. It codes for CSARGLAGGGEQFF.